This T cell receptor (beta chain) was profiled in a study of blood T cell repertoires in COVID-19. Looking at the study overall: Spain, Italy and the United States supplied samples that represented acute and convalescent COVID-19.

The CDR3 totals 14 residues. Germline V gene sequence: CDR1 SGHAT, CDR2 FQNNGV. V shed 1 base and J shed 3 bases, with 8 bases lying between them. In the authors' methods: Reference gene primer amplification gave estimated nucleated cell counts. Using immunoSEQ multiplex PCR, the repertoire was profiled, and TCRdb retains in-frame clones only, with some absent. That table supplies the V and J calls and clone size; D and trimming were determined from the DNA. The sample yields approximately 65,000 clones, 65% to 80% seen once. The sample consisted of peripheral blood. The TCR comes from a woman of 80 years or more with active or convalescent COVID-19. The V gene is TRBV11-2, the J gene TRBJ2-3; TRBD1 might be the D (5 bases). CDR3 sequence reads: CASSLVQGTDTQYF. As DNA, the CDR3 is TGTGCCAGCAGCTTAGTCCAGGGTACAGATACGCAGTATTTT.